This T cell receptor (beta chain) was identified during a study of CD4 T cell repertoires in COVID-19. Study-wide results and limits: In SARS-CoV and/or HKU1 spike cultures, between 7 and 25% of SARS-CoV-2 clonotypes reappeared. Two or all three memory subsets shared several highly expanded SARS-CoV-2-reactive clonotypes.

Mild-to-severe COVID-19 survivors were the donors. No culture step preceded sequencing of the ex vivo isolated memory T cells. Produced via immunoSEQ multiplex PCR; TCRdb's table is partial and in-frame only. The sample has tens of thousands of clones, around 82% seen once; the top ten hold approximately 0.55%. V lost 4 bases to trimming and J lost 5 bases; unmatched junction nucleotides: 12. The CDR3 has 16 amino acids. In germline, CDR1 is SGHNT, CDR2 YYREEE (reference sequence). As to this clone: What it binds is unknown.

The TCR originated in a human donor who had COVID-19. The V call is TRBV5-4, the J call TRBJ2-7; 10 nucleotides line up with TRBD1. Sample: CD4+ T cells from peripheral blood, taken after recovery from COVID-19. The CDR3 DNA reads as TGTGCCAGCAGCGACGCCCGACAGGGGGCAGGAAACGAGCAGTACTTC. Protein sequence: CASSDARQGAGNEQYF.